The next 16 T cell receptor beta chains were all read from a single sample in a study of CD8+CD57+ T cells in acquired aplastic anemia. Genomic DNA served as template for TCR beta VDJ and CDR3 profiling. From the reads, TCRdb called clonotypes with MiXCR, one entry per CDR3 protein. The sample has about 400,000 distinct CDR3 sequences, 55% to 75% seen once. Sequences were obtained from sorted CD4+, CD8+, or CD8+CD57+ T cells (not recorded which) from PBMCs. These receptors all come from a human donor in good health, serving as a control.

The V call is TRBV9, the J call TRBJ2-5; possible D gene TRBD2, 6 bases. Per the germline V gene, CDR1 is SGDLS and CDR2 is YYNGEE. Trimming pared 3 bases from V and 11 bases from J, leaving 23 bases between. This CDR3 is built from 15 residues. In DNA, the CDR3 is TGTGCCAGCAGCGAAGGAGGGCAGGGAAGAAACTATCAGTACTTC. It encodes CASSEGGQGRNYQYF.

This chain connects TRBV15 to TRBJ2-6; TRBD1 matches at 7 bases. V lost 6 bases to trimming and J lost 1 base; unmatched junction nucleotides: 0. This CDR3 region has 14 residues. Germline CDR1 LNHNV, CDR2 YYDKDF (reference sequence). The CDR3 region has the DNA TGTGCCACCAGGACAGGGTCTGGGGCCAACGTCCTGACTTTC. Encoded protein: CATRTGSGANVLTF.

The chain uses TRBV5-1 and TRBJ2-7; weak D call: TRBD1 (6 bases). This CDR3 is 12 amino acids long. Trimming took 7 bases from V and 4 from J, leaving 12 bases between them. CDR1 and CDR2 (germline): SGHRS, YFSETQ. CDR3 loop: CASQGQGYEQYF. Written as DNA, the CDR3 is TGCGCCAGCCAGGGACAAGGTTACGAGCAGTACTTC.

This chain joins TRBV29-1 and TRBJ2-1, with 7 bases matching TRBD1. V gave up 1 base and J gave up 4 bases; unmatched junction bases: 4. This CDR3 spans 14 amino acids. Germline V CDR1 and CDR2: SQVTM, ANQGSEA. The CDR3: CSVEGTGVYNEQFF. As DNA, the CDR3 is TGCAGCGTTGAAGGGACAGGAGTATACAATGAGCAGTTCTTC.

The chain couples TRBV20-1 to TRBJ2-7, with D possibly being TRBD2 (6 bases). The V end lost 3 bases, the J end lost 11 bases, and 14 bases lay between the germline ends. Germline V CDR1 and CDR2: DFQATT, SNEGSKA (reference sequence). This CDR3 has 11 amino acids. CDR3 nucleotides: TGCAGTGCTAGGGTGGGCGGAGGGGAGTACTTC. It encodes CSARVGGGEYF.

On this clonotype itself: A junction boundary mismatches the germline segment, possibly from a read error. The chain links TRBV5-1 to TRBJ2-1; TRBD2 aligns across 12 bases. CDR1 is SGHRS, CDR2 YFSETQ, per germline. This CDR3 region has 17 residues. The CDR3 nucleotides are TGTGCCAGCAGCTTAGGACTAGCGGGGACCTCCTACAATGAGCAGTTCTTC. It specifies CASSLGLAGTSYNEQFF.

Details on this clonotype: No conserved phenylalanine or tryptophan is present at the end of the CDR3, so a read error is the likely explanation. No DNA is shown, since the ends of the CDR3 on it are uncertain; the CDR3 is the one TCRdb lists. The genes are TRBV2 and TRBJ2-6; the DNA was not used to check the table's D call, TRBD2. The CDR3 contains 16 residues when both ends are counted. The germline gives CDR1 SNHLY, CDR2 FYNNEI. CDR3 sequence: CASSVDARASVTLHFV.

A word on this clonotype: Likely a read error: the CDR3 ends without its conserved phenylalanine or tryptophan. The DNA is omitted, as the CDR3 cannot be located on it reliably, and the CDR3 follows TCRdb's listing. V usage is TRBV7-8 and J usage is TRBJ2-5; the D call TRBD1 from the table was never checked on the DNA. Germline assignment: CDR1 SGHVS and CDR2 FQNEAQ. Ends included, the CDR3 has 13 residues. CDR3 sequence reads: CASSFPDRDWTEA.

This chain uses TRBV19 with TRBJ1-6; D is undetermined. V lost 4 bases and J lost 18, with 22 bases in between. Germline assignment: CDR1 LNHDA and CDR2 SQIVND (reference sequence). The CDR3 runs to 14 residues. CDR3 sequence: CASSTGPLGSPTHF. CDR3 DNA sequence: TGTGCCAGTAGTACAGGACCATTAGGCTCACCCACCCACTTT.

The chain couples TRBV11-3 to TRBJ2-1, with a tentative D call TRBD1 (5 bases). Germline lookup yields CDR1 SGHNT and CDR2 YENEEA. This CDR3 contains 14 residues. The V gene lost 5 bases and the J gene lost 9 bases, with 17 bases spanning the gap. CDR3: CASSLQGTVGEQFF. CDR3 in DNA: TGTGCCAGCAGCCTTCAGGGAACAGTCGGTGAGCAGTTCTTC.

This chain joins TRBV14 and TRBJ2-7; 7 bases fit TRBD2. Unmatched junction bases numbered 13, after V lost 4 bases and J lost 7 bases. Germline lookup yields CDR1 SGHDN and CDR2 FVKESK. This CDR3 is built from 15 residues. CDR3 sequence reads: CASSRGRGRGNEQYF. The CDR3 DNA follows: TGTGCCAGCAGCCGAGGTCGGGGGAGGGGCAATGAGCAGTACTTC.

Worth noting for this clonotype: One end of the junction does not line up with germline, which may come from a read error. The chain uses TRBV10-2 and TRBJ2-7, with 7 bases that match TRBD2. CDR3 length: 15 amino acids. CDR1 WSHSY and CDR2 SAAADI come from the germline V gene. The CDR3 sequence is CASSVLAGVTYEQYF. DNA for the CDR3: TGTGCCAGCAGCGTACTCGCGGGGGTAACCTACGAGCAGTATTTC.

The chain carries TRBV20-1 and TRBJ2-6; 8 positions agree with TRBD2. The CDR3 spans 15 residues. The V gene end was trimmed by 1 base and the J gene end by 8 bases; junction bases not matched to a gene: 7. Per the germline V gene, CDR1 is DFQATT and CDR2 is SNEGSKA (reference sequence). The CDR3 sequence: CSARATSGKTNVLTF. The CDR3 region has the DNA TGCAGTGCTAGAGCCACTAGCGGAAAGACCAACGTCCTGACTTTC.

This clonotype appeared many times. V usage is TRBV6-5 and J usage is TRBJ2-1; 7 nucleotides agree with TRBD2. This CDR3 has 14 residues. The junction had 9 bases not matched to a gene; V was cut back by 6 bases and J by 7 bases. From germline, CDR1 is MNHEY and CDR2 SVGAGI. The CDR3 nucleotides read TGTGCCAGCAGATCCGAACTAGCGCGGAATGAGCAGTTCTTC. Its protein product is CASRSELARNEQFF.

This clonotype turned up a few times. The rearrangement joins TRBV2 to TRBJ2-7; the match to TRBD2 covers 11 bases. The CDR3 runs to 15 residues. V shed 4 bases and J 2 bases; nucleotides not matched to a gene: 4. From germline, CDR1 is SNHLY and CDR2 FYNNEI. CDR3 DNA sequence: TGTGCCAGCAGTGTTAGCGGGGGGGCAGCCTACGAGCAGTACTTC. This translates into CASSVSGGAAYEQYF.

The chain is built from TRBV7-9 and TRBJ2-3; D is ambiguous. V gave up 4 bases and J gave up 0 bases, with 11 bases separating them. Per the germline V gene, CDR1 is SEHNR and CDR2 is FQNEAQ (reference sequence). The length of the CDR3 is 15 residues. The chain's CDR3 is CASSWASSSTDTQYF. The CDR3 nucleotides are TGTGCCAGCAGCTGGGCCTCTTCTAGCACAGATACGCAGTATTTT. Filled out from reference TRBV7-9 and TRBJ2-3, the complete variable domain reads DTGVSQNPRHKITKRGQNVTFRCDPISEHNRLYWYRQTLGQGPEFLTYFQNEAQLEKSRLLSDRFSAERPKGSFSTLEIQRTEQGDSAMYLCASSWASSSTDTQYFGPGTRLTVL.